In its sample, the clone carrying this TCR beta chain was seen many times. Its target is not known. The sample belongs to a study of identical twins. Study conclusions and caveats: The study based its conclusions on cross-sectional statistical analysis and did not follow the same donors.

TCRdb called the 5' RACE reads again in MiXCR, with one record for every CDR3 protein. Altogether about 690,000 distinct CDR3 sequences are present, 6% to 6.5% being singletons, with the ten largest covering under 2%. V gave up 5 bases and J gave up 0 bases, with 14 bases separating them. The CDR3 loop spans 16 amino acids. CDR1 is MNHNS, CDR2 SASEGT, per germline. This chain links TRBV6-1 with TRBJ2-1; D possibly corresponds to TRBD2 (6 bases). The clonotype originates from a man younger than 30 in good health. Sequences were obtained from naive T cells sorted from blood. CDR3 sequence: CASSQGRRDSYNEQFF. The CDR3 DNA reads TGTGCCAGCAGTCAGGGAAGGCGGGACTCCTACAATGAGCAGTTCTTC.